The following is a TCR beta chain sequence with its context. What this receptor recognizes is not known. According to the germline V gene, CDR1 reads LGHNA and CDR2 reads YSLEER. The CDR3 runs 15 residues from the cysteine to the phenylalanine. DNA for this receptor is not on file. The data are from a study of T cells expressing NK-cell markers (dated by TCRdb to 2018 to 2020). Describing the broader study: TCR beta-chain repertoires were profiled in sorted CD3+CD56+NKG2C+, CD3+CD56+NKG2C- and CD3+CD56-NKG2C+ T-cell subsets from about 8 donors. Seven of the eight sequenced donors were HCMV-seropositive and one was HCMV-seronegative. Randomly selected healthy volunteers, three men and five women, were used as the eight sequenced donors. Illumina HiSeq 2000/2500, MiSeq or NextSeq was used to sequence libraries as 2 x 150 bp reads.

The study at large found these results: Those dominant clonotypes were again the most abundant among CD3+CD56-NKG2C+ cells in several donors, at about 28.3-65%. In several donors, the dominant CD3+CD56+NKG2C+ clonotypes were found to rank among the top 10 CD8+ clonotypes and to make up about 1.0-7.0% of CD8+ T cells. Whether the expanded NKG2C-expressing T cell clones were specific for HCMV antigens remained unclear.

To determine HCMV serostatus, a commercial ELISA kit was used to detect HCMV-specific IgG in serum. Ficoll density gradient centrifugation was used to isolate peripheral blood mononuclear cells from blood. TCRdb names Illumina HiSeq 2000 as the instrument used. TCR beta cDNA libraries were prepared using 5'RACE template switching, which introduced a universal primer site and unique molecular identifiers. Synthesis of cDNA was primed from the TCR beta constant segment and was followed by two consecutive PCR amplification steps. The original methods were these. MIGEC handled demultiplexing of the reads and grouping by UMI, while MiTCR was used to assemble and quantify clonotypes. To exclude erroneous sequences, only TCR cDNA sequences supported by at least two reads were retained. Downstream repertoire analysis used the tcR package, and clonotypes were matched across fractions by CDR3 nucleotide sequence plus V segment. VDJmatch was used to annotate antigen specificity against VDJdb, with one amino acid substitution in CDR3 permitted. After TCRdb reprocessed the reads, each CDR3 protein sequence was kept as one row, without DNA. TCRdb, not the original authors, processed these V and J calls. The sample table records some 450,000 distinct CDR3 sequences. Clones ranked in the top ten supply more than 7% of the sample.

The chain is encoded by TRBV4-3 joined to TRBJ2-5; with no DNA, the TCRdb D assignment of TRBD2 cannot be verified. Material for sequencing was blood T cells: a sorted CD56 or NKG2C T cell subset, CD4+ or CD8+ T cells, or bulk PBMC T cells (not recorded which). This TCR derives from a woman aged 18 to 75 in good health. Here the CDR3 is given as CASSQGTSGIETQYF.